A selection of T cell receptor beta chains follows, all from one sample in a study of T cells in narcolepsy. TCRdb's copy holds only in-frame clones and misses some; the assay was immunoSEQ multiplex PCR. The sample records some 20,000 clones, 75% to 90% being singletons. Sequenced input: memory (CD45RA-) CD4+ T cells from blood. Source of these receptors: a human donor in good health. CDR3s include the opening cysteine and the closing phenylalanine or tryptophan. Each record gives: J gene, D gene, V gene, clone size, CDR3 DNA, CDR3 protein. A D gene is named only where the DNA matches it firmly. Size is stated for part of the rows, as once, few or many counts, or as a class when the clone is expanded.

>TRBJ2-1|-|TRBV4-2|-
TGTGCCAGCAGCCAGATGAGGGGAGGAGTAGCCGACAATGAGCAGTTCTTC
CASSQMRGGVADNEQFF
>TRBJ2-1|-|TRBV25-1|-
TGTGCCAGCAGAGGACAGAGCTCCTACAATGAGCAGTTCTTC
CASRGQSSYNEQFF
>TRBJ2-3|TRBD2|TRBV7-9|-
TGTGCCAGCAGCTTACTTGCGGGAGTCGGAGATACGCAGTATTTT
CASSLLAGVGDTQYF
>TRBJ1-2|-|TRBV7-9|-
TGTGCCAGCAGCTTCAGAGACAGGCCCGGCTATGGCTACACCTTC
CASSFRDRPGYGYTF
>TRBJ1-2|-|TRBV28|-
TGTGCCAGCGGGGGGGACTATGGCTACACCTTC
CASGGDYGYTF
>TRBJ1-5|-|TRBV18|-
TGTGCCAGCTCGCCTCTGGAGGGCAGATATAGCAATCAGCCCCAGCATTTT
CASSPLEGRYSNQPQHF
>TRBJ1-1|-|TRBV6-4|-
TGTGCCAGCAGGACACACCCGAACACTGAAGCTTTCTTT
CASRTHPNTEAFF
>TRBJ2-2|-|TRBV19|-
TGTGCCAGTAGTAAATCCGGGACAACGAACACCGGGGAGCTGTTTTTT
CASSKSGTTNTGELFF
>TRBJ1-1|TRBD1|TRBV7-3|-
TGTGCCAGCAGCGCCAGCCGGGACAGTCCCACTGAAGCTTTCTTT
CASSASRDSPTEAFF
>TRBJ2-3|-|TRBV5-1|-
TGCGCCAGCAGCTCGGAGGGAAGCACAGATACGCAGTATTTT
CASSSEGSTDTQYF
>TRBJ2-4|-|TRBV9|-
TGTGCCAGCAGCCCGGGGTTAACCAAAAACATTCAGTACTTC
CASSPGLTKNIQYF
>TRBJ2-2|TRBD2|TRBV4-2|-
TGTGCCAGCAGCCAAGAAGTACTCGGGACTAGCGGGAGAGGAGGGGAGCTGTTTTTT
CASSQEVLGTSGRGGELFF
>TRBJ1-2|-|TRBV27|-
TGTGCCAGCACCTCATCCGGGACACGGAATGGCTACACCTTC
CASTSSGTRNGYTF
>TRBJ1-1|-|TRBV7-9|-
TGTGCCAGCAGCTCACACACCCGGGCCCCTGAAGCTTTCTTT
CASSSHTRAPEAFF
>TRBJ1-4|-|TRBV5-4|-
TGTGCCAGCAGCTTGTCCCCCCGGGGTGAAAAACTGTTTTTT
CASSLSPRGEKLFF
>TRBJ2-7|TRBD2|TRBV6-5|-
TGTGCCAGCACCGGACTAGCGGGGAGCTCCTACGAGCAGTACTTC
CASTGLAGSSYEQYF
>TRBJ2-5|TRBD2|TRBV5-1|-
TGCGCCAGCAGCTTGAGCCCTAGCGGGGGCCAAGAGACCCAGTACTTC
CASSLSPSGGQETQYF
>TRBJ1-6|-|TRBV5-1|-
TGCGCCAGCAGCCCGGACAGTAATTCACCCCTCCACTTT
CASSPDSNSPLHF
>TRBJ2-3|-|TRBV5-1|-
TGCGCCAGCAGCTTGGATCTCCGGGATACGCAGTATTTT
CASSLDLRDTQYF
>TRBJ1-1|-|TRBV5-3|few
TGTGCCAGAAACAGGGACACTGAAGCTTTCTTT
CARNRDTEAFF
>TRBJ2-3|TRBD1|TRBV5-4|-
TGTGCCAGCAGCTTGGGCGACAGGGGCCCCACAGATACGCAGTATTTT
CASSLGDRGPTDTQYF
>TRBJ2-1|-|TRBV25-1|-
TGTGCCAGCAGTGAATCCAGGGGGCCGGGGGGGAATGAGCAGTTCTTC
CASSESRGPGGNEQFF
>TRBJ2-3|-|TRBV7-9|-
TGTGCCAGCAGCTTAGCCCCAGATACGCAGTATTTT
CASSLAPDTQYF
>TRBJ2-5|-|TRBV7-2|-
TGTGCCAGCAGCAGAGACAGCCAAGAGACCCAGTACTTC
CASSRDSQETQYF
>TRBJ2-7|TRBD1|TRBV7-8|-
TGTGCCAGCAGCTCTGGACAGGGTTACGGCGAGCAGTACTTC
CASSSGQGYGEQYF
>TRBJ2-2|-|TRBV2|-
TGTGCCAGCATTCTAGCTCGCACCGGGGAGCTGTTTTTT
CASILARTGELFF
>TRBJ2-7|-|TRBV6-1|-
TGTGCCAGCAGGACAGGCGGAAGCTCCTACGAGCAGTACTTC
CASRTGGSSYEQYF
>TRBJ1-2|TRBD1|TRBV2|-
TGTGCCAGCAGTGTCTTAGACAGGGAAGCTGGCTACACCTTC
CASSVLDREAGYTF
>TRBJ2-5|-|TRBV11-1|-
TGTGCCAGCAGCTTACATTCCTTGGGAGAGACCCAGTACTTC
CASSLHSLGETQYF
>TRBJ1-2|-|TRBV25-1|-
TGTGCCAGCAGTACGGCTAACTATGGCTACACCTTC
CASSTANYGYTF
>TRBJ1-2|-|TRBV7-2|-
TGTGCCAGCCCTCGGGGCTATGGCTACACCTTC
CASPRGYGYTF
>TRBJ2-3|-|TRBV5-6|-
TGTGCCAGCAGCCCCATGGATACCGCTAGGGATACGCAGTATTTT
CASSPMDTARDTQYF
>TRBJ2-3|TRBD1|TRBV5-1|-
TGCGCCAGCAGCTCCGGACAGGCCCCCGCAGATACGCAGTATTTT
CASSSGQAPADTQYF
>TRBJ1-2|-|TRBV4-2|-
TGTGCCAGCAGCCGAGGGACCTATGGCTACACCTTC
CASSRGTYGYTF
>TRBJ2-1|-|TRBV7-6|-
TGTGCCAGCAGCAAACCGGCTTCTGAGCAGTTCTTC
CASSKPASEQFF
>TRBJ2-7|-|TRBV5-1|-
TGCGCCAGCATCCGAGGAGGGACGGAGGACTACGAGCAGTACTTC
CASIRGGTEDYEQYF
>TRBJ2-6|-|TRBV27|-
TGTGCCAGCAGTTTGGTTACAGGACAACTAAGCTCTGGGGCCAACGTCCTGACTTTC
CASSLVTGQLSSGANVLTF
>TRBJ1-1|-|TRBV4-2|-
TGTGCCAGCAGCCAAGGTGGTGGTCCGGGTGGCACTGAAGCTTTCTTT
CASSQGGGPGGTEAFF
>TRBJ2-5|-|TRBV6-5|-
TGTGCCAGCAGCTTTACTACGGTGCCCCAAGAGACCCAGTACTTC
CASSFTTVPQETQYF
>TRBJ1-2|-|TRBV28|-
TGTGCCAGCGGTCAGGGAGATGGCTACACCTTC
CASGQGDGYTF
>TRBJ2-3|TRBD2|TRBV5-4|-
TGTGCCAGCAGCTTGTATGTAGCGGGAGGAATTTCAGATACGCAGTATTTT
CASSLYVAGGISDTQYF
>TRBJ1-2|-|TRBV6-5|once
TGTGCCAGCAGTTACACCCGAGGCTACACCTTC
CASSYTRGYTF
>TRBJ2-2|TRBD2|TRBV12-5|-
TGTGCTAGTGGTCCTCGACCGGGACTAGCGGGAGGGCCGAGGACCGGGGAGCTGTTTTTT
CASGPRPGLAGGPRTGELFF
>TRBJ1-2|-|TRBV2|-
TGTGCCAGCAGTGAACAGAGCGCTTATGGCTACACCTTC
CASSEQSAYGYTF
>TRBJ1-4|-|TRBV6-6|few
TGTGCCACCGCGGGGGCAACTAATGAAAAACTGTTTTTT
CATAGATNEKLFF
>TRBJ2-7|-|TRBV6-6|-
TGTGCCAGCAGTGCCAGAACCGGGGCTACCTACGAGCAGTACTTC
CASSARTGATYEQYF
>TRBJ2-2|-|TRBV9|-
TGTGCCAGCAGCGTCACGGGCACCGGGGAGCTGTTTTTT
CASSVTGTGELFF
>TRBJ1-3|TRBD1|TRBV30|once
TGTGCCTGGGACAGGGGCGAGGGCAGAAACACCATATATTTT
CAWDRGEGRNTIYF
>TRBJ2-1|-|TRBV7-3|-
TGTGCCAGCAGCTTAACTTCCGGGCAGAATGAGCAGTTCTTC
CASSLTSGQNEQFF
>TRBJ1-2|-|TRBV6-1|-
TGTGCCAGCAGTCCTCGCCGGTCCTATGGCTACACCTTC
CASSPRRSYGYTF
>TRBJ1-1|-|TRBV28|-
TGTGCCAGCAGTTTAGGTCCTATGAACACTGAAGCTTTCTTT
CASSLGPMNTEAFF
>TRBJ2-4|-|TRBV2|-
TGTGCCAGCAGTGATGCGGGGAACATTCAGTACTTC
CASSDAGNIQYF
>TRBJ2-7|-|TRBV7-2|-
TGTGCCAGCAGCTTAGGGAGACAGACAAACTACGAGCAGTACTTC
CASSLGRQTNYEQYF
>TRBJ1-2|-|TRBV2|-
TGTGCCAGCAGTGGAGGGGGATATGGCTACACCTTC
CASSGGGYGYTF